Given below is one T cell receptor beta chain in context. This specimen comes from a study of blood T cell repertoires in COVID-19. The CDR3 spans 14 residues. The germline V gene encodes CDR1 PRHDT and CDR2 FYEKMQ (reference sequence). Deletions cut 0 bases from V and 7 bases from J, with 12 bases between. Study processing details: How many nucleated cells were present was estimated from reference gene primer amplification. This table comes from immunoSEQ multiplex PCR, and its TCRdb copy is limited to in-frame clones, with some not included. The V and J calls and clone size come from that table; D and trimming were worked out from the DNA. Altogether just under 250,000 clones are present, 80% to 90% being singletons, with the ten largest covering under 5%.

The chain employs TRBV13 and TRBJ1-1; D ambiguous. The sequencing input was PBMCs or T cells enriched from blood (not recorded which). The receptor was derived from a woman in her thirties who had recovered from COVID-19. CDR3 nucleotide sequence: TGTGCCAGCAGCTTAGGGCGGAACCTCGATGAAGCTTTCTTT. This translates into CASSLGRNLDEAFF.